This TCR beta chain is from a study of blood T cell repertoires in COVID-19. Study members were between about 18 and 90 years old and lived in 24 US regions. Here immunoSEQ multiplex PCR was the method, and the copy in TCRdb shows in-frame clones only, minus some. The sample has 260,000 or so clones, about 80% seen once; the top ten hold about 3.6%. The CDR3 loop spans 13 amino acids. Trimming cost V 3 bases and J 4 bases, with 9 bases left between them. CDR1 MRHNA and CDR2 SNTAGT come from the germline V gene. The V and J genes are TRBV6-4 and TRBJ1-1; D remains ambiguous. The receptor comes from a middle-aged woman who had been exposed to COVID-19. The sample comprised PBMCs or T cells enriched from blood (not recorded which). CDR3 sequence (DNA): TGTGCCAGCAGTGAATCTCGGGGCACTGAAGCTTTCTTT. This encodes CASSESRGTEAFF.